One sample yielded the 23 T cell receptor beta chains listed below, sequenced in a study of shared T cell receptors in the human thymus. Measured with immunoSEQ multiplex PCR; TCRdb has only the in-frame clones, and not every one. The data show 630,000 or so clones, with approximately 87% seen just once and 0.009% to 0.0095% held by the top ten. These data were also filed under a second study, of human thymus T cells.

The specimen sequenced was thymocytes. All receptors come from a boy under three years old with a congenital heart defect.

The CDR3 nucleotides are TGTGCCAGCAGACCGACAGCTTCTAATGAAAAACTGTTTTTT. Encoded protein: CASRPTASNEKLFF. V gene TRBV6-6 combines with J gene TRBJ1-4, with a possible D match to TRBD1 (5 bases). Deletions cut 6 bases from V and 3 bases from J, with 11 bases between. The germline V gene has CDR1 MNHNY and CDR2 SVGAGI (reference sequence). The CDR3 length is 14 residues.

V gene TRBV5-6 combines with J gene TRBJ1-1, with D unresolved. Looked up from germline, CDR1 is SGHDT and CDR2 is YYEEEE. The CDR3 has 13 residues. Trimming removed 0 bases at V and 3 bases at J, with 6 bases between. The CDR3 region has the DNA TGTGCCAGCAGCTTGGAGCGGTACACTGAAGCTTTCTTT. Translated: CASSLERYTEAFF.

V is TRBV14 and J is TRBJ2-5; 9 positions match TRBD2. Germline loops: CDR1 SGHDN, CDR2 FVKESK. The CDR3 loop spans 16 amino acids. Trimming at V came to 2 bases and at J to 4 bases, leaving 8 bases not matched to a gene. The CDR3 sequence is CASSQSLGLARETQYF. In DNA, the CDR3 is TGTGCCAGCAGCCAAAGCCTCGGACTAGCGAGAGAGACCCAGTACTTC. Complete variable domain (other parts from reference TRBV14 and TRBJ2-5): EAGVTQFPSHSVIEKGQTVTLRCDPISGHDNLYWYRRVMGKEIKFLLHFVKESKQDESGMPNNRFLAERTGGTYSTLKVQPAELEDSGVYFCASSQSLGLARETQYFGPGTRLLVL.

The rearrangement joins TRBV6-1 to TRBJ1-5; 7 bases are shared with TRBD1. The CDR3 spans 17 residues. Losses at the gene ends were 0 bases for V and 1 base for J; bases not matched to a gene: 6. CDR1 is MNHNS and CDR2 is SASEGT in the germline V gene. DNA of the CDR3: TGTGCCAGCAGTGAAGCGCGACAGGGCTGGAGCAATCAGCCCCAGCATTTT. It codes for CASSEARQGWSNQPQHF.

This chain uses TRBV4-3 with TRBJ2-5; 9 bases agree with TRBD2. J gave up 5 bases and V 3 bases, and 13 bases lay outside the gene matches. CDR3 size: 17 residues. Per germline, CDR1 LGHNA and CDR2 YSLEER. DNA of the CDR3: TGCGCCAGCAGCCAGCACACACTAGCGGGCGCGGAGGAGACCCAGTACTTC. This encodes CASSQHTLAGAEETQYF.

The CDR3 DNA is TGTGCCAGCAGCCACCCGGGGAGGAAAGAGACCCAGTACTTC. Translated, it gives CASSHPGRKETQYF. V usage is TRBV7-8 and J usage is TRBJ2-5; tentatively, D is TRBD2 (6 bases). The CDR3 runs 14 residues. Germline loops: CDR1 SGHVS, CDR2 FQNEAQ. With 5 bases removed from V and 3 bases from J, the gap between germline ends came to 13 bases. The entire variable domain, with the rest obtained from reference TRBV7-8 and TRBJ2-5, is as follows: GAGVSQSPRYKVAKRGQDVALRCDPISGHVSLFWYQQALGQGPEFLTYFQNEAQLDKSGLPSDRFFAERPEGSVSTLKIQRTQQEDSAVYLCASSHPGRKETQYFGPGTRLLVL.

The chain is built from TRBV28 and TRBJ2-5; 11 bases align to TRBD2. Germline CDR1 and CDR2: MDHEN and SYDVKM. This CDR3 has 16 residues. The V gene end was trimmed by 5 bases and the J gene end by 5 bases; junction bases not matched to a gene: 10. This chain's CDR3 is CASSPWTSGSGETQYF. CDR3 nucleotides: TGTGCCAGCAGTCCTTGGACTAGCGGGTCGGGTGAGACCCAGTACTTC. Based on the CDR3 plus reference TRBV28 and TRBJ2-5, the full variable domain is DVKVTQSSRYLVKRTGEKVFLECVQDMDHENMFWYRQDPGLGLRLIYFSYDVKMKEKGDIPEGYSVSREKKERFSLILESASTNQTSMYLCASSPWTSGSGETQYFGPGTRLLVL.

The genes are TRBV5-6 and TRBJ1-2; D may be TRBD1 (6 bases). This CDR3 contains 17 residues. Germline CDR1 reads SGHDT; CDR2 reads YYEEEE. V was pared by 2 bases and J by 1 base, with 18 bases between. CDR3: CASSLRGGWGLNYGYTF. The CDR3, as DNA: TGTGCCAGCAGCTTAAGAGGGGGATGGGGGCTTAACTATGGCTACACCTTC. Variable domain in full (rest from reference TRBV5-6 and TRBJ1-2): DAGVTQSPTHLIKTRGQQVTLRCSPKSGHDTVSWYQQALGQGPQFIFQYYEEEERQRGNFPDRFSGHQFPNYSSELNVNALLLGDSALYLCASSLRGGWGLNYGYTFGSGTRLTVV.

The chain is built from TRBV25-1 and TRBJ2-3, with D unclear. Trimming left V 4 bases short and J 4 bases short, with 9 bases between. Looked up from germline, CDR1 is MGHDK and CDR2 is SYGVNS. This CDR3 spans 13 amino acids. CDR3 nucleotide sequence: TGTGCCAGCAGTGGCTGGGCAGCAGATACGCAGTATTTT. Amino acids: CASSGWAADTQYF.

The gene calls are TRBV2 and TRBJ1-1, with 8 positions matching TRBD1. V gave up 1 base and J gave up 5 bases; unmatched junction bases: 3. The CDR3 is made up of 14 amino acids. Germline V CDR1 and CDR2: SNHLY, FYNNEI. Here the CDR3 reads CASSEGQGRTEAFF. In nucleotides, the CDR3 is TGTGCCAGCAGTGAAGGACAGGGGCGGACTGAAGCTTTCTTT.

This chain joins TRBV30 and TRBJ1-1; D not certain. Germline CDR1 GTSNPN, CDR2 SVGIG (reference sequence). Trimming left V 4 bases short and J 1 base short, with 10 bases between. CDR3 size: 13 residues. The CDR3 is CAWMGRQNTEAFF. DNA for the CDR3: TGTGCCTGGATGGGCAGGCAGAACACTGAAGCTTTCTTT.

J is TRBJ2-6 and V is TRBV6-1; no clear D. Germline V gives CDR1 MNHNS, CDR2 SASEGT. Trimming stripped 3 bases from V and 0 bases from J, with 6 bases between. CDR3 length: 15 amino acids. The CDR3 sequence: CASSEAGSGANVLTF. The CDR3 nucleotides are TGTGCCAGCAGTGAGGCAGGCTCTGGGGCCAACGTCCTGACTTTC.

The chain couples TRBV28 to TRBJ2-7, with D possibly matching TRBD1 (5 bases). Germline assignment: CDR1 MDHEN and CDR2 SYDVKM. V was cut by 8 bases and J by 3 bases, with 14 bases left in between. CDR3 size: 13 residues. CDR3 sequence: CASQGYRYYEQYF. DNA of the CDR3: TGTGCCAGCCAAGGGTACAGGTACTACGAGCAGTACTTC.

The rearrangement links TRBV10-2 to TRBJ2-1; 9 nucleotides align to TRBD2. With V trimmed by 5 bases and J by 8 bases, 7 bases remained unmatched. Germline values: CDR1 WSHSY, CDR2 SAAADI. This CDR3 spans 14 amino acids. CDR3 in DNA: TGCGCCAGCAGTCGGACTAGCGCTATCGATGAGCAGTTCTTC. Translating gives CASSRTSAIDEQFF.

V and J are TRBV14 and TRBJ2-7; weak D call: TRBD1 (5 bases). The V gene's germline CDR1 is SGHDN and CDR2 FVKESK. Deletions cut 4 bases from V and 4 bases from J, with 5 bases between. The CDR3 is 11 residues long. DNA of the CDR3: TGTGCCAGCAGCCGACAGTACGAGCAGTACTTC. It is translated as CASSRQYEQYF.

This chain connects TRBV19 to TRBJ1-3; TRBD1 aligns across 10 bases. V lost 5 bases, J lost 0 bases, and 13 bases stayed unmatched. Per the germline V gene, CDR1 is LNHDA and CDR2 is SQIVND (reference sequence). This CDR3 contains 19 residues. This chain's CDR3 is CASSYVRQGARVSGNTIYF. CDR3 nucleotide sequence: TGTGCCAGTAGTTATGTGAGACAGGGGGCGCGGGTCTCTGGAAACACCATATATTTT.

This chain joins TRBV7-2 and TRBJ2-3; the match to TRBD2 covers 12 bases. Trimming removed 1 base from V and 3 bases from J; junction bases left unmatched: 8. Germline lookup yields CDR1 SGHTA and CDR2 FQGNSA. The CDR3 extends over 18 amino acids. The CDR3 protein is CASSLGGQTSGSTDTQYF. CDR3 coding DNA: TGTGCCAGCAGCTTAGGAGGTCAGACTAGCGGGAGTACAGATACGCAGTATTTT.

This clone was seen a single time. The V call is TRBV30, the J call TRBJ2-5; D is unresolved. This CDR3 comprises 16 residues. CDR1 and CDR2 (germline): GTSNPN, SVGIG (reference sequence). Trimming removed 2 bases from V and 0 bases from J, with 16 bases in between. CDR3 sequence reads: CAWSKPPPEYQETQYF. The DNA of the CDR3 is TGTGCCTGGAGTAAGCCCCCACCCGAGTACCAAGAGACCCAGTACTTC.

The chain carries TRBV4-2 and TRBJ2-4; D possibly corresponds to TRBD2 (6 bases). Germline values: CDR1 LGHNA, CDR2 YNFKEQ. This CDR3 has 14 amino acids. The V and J ends lost 1 base and 5 bases respectively, with 9 bases between them. The CDR3 region is CASSQGGEENIQYF. The CDR3, as DNA: TGTGCCAGCAGCCAAGGAGGGGAGGAAAACATTCAGTACTTC.

This chain uses TRBV12-5 with TRBJ2-7, with D possibly being TRBD2 (7 bases). The CDR3 has 14 amino acids. Trimming took off 4 bases at V and 6 bases at J, with 16 bases between the two ends. CDR1 LGHNT and CDR2 FRNRAP come from the germline V gene. CDR3 bases: TGTGCTAGTGGTTGGGGGGGGCTAGGCGGCGAGCAGTACTTC. Its protein is CASGWGGLGGEQYF.

This clone was detected a few times. The chain joins TRBV11-3 to TRBJ2-1; no reliable D call. The length of the CDR3 is 10 residues. V was pared by 8 bases and J by 14 bases, with 13 bases between. Germline loops: CDR1 SGHNT, CDR2 YENEEA. The CDR3 is CASSYPLEFF. The CDR3 DNA reads as TGTGCCAGCTCCTATCCCCTGGAGTTCTTC.

V usage is TRBV30 and J usage is TRBJ1-2; TRBD1 agrees at 8 bases. CDR1 GTSNPN and CDR2 SVGIG come from the germline V gene (reference sequence). There are 19 residues in the CDR3. Unmatched junction bases numbered 20, after V lost 1 base and J lost 4 bases. This CDR3 is CAWSGIPGQDRNFSYGYTF. In DNA, the CDR3 is TGTGCCTGGAGTGGAATCCCGGGACAGGATAGGAATTTTAGCTATGGCTACACCTTC. The full variable domain, rest sourced from reference TRBV30 and TRBJ1-2, is SQTIHQWPATLVQPVGSPLSLECTVEGTSNPNLYWYRQAAGRGLQLLFYSVGIGQISSEVPQNLSASRPQDRQFILSSKKLLLSDSGFYLCAWSGIPGQDRNFSYGYTFGSGTRLTVV.

The chain joins TRBV7-2 to TRBJ2-2, with 9 nucleotides matching TRBD2. CDR3 length: 16 amino acids. With 5 bases clipped from V and 4 bases from J, the junction kept 8 bases outside the gene matches. The germline CDR1 and CDR2 sequences are SGHTA and FQGNSA. CDR3 residues: CASSARGGGTTGELFF. The CDR3 coding sequence is TGTGCCAGCAGCGCACGCGGGGGGGGGACCACCGGGGAGCTGTTTTTT.